A single sample gave rise to the 28 T cell receptor beta chains below, sequenced in a study of metastatic and nonmetastatic thyroid tumors. TCRdb ran MiXCR on the PCR reads. The profile covers about 38,000 clones, with around 26% appearing a single time and approximately 9.9% taken by the ten largest. All patients were treatment-naive before thyroid surgery. Sequences were obtained from blood. Receptors were obtained from a female donor with papillary thyroid cancer or a benign thyroid nodule (not recorded which). Some clones in this sample may be carry-over from other donors' samples.

This clone was found many times. The chain has TRBV18 and TRBJ2-2; possible D gene TRBD1, 6 bases. The CDR3 extends over 14 amino acids. CDR1 is KGHSH, CDR2 LQKENI, per germline. Trimming shortened V by 5 bases and J by 1 base, and 8 bases separated the two germline ends. CDR3 loop: CASSGTQNTGELFF. DNA of the CDR3: TGTGCCAGCTCAGGGACACAGAACACCGGGGAGCTGTTTTTT.

This clone is deemed medium-sized. The chain links TRBV6-2 or TRBV6-3 to TRBJ2-7, with TRBD1 identical over 9 bases. V lost 6 bases, J lost 5 bases, and 8 bases stayed unmatched. Germline V gives CDR1 MNHEY, CDR2 SVGEGT. This CDR3 comprises 14 residues. This chain's CDR3 is CASRPYGTGNEQYF. CDR3 sequence (DNA): TGTGCCAGCAGGCCCTACGGGACAGGGAACGAGCAGTACTTC.

Notes on this clone: A much larger clone differs from this one at a single base, so this may be a read error. The chain links TRBV5-1 to TRBJ2-2; 8 bases line up with TRBD2. This CDR3 region has 17 residues. The ends lost 4 bases at V and 1 base at J; junction bases unmatched: 9. Germline-derived CDR1 and CDR2 are SGHRS and YFSETQ. CDR3 loop: CASSRKGTSGNTGELFF. CDR3 DNA sequence: TGCGCCAGCAGCCGGAAAGGTACTAGCGGGAACACCGGGGAGCTGTTTTTT. The full variable domain, rest sourced from reference TRBV5-1 and TRBJ2-2, is KAGVTQTPRYLIKTRGQQVTLSCSPISGHRSVSWYQQTPGQGLQFLFEYFSETQRNKGNFPGRFSGRQFSNSRSEMNVSTLELGDSALYLCASSRKGTSGNTGELFFGEGSRLTVL.

This clone was picked up many times. The sample holds other DNA sequences that translate to the same CDR3. This sequence joins TRBV20-1 and TRBJ2-7; no clear D. CDR1 and CDR2 from the germline V gene are DFQATT and SNEGSKA (reference sequence). Trimming pared 4 bases from V and 6 bases from J, leaving 16 bases between. The CDR3 covers 13 residues. Written as DNA, the CDR3 is TGCAGTGCTAAACGAACAGACTTGCCCGAGCAGTACTTC. It translates to CSAKRTDLPEQYF.

Points on this clone: A read error may produce the germline difference seen at one junction end. V usage is TRBV6-2 or TRBV6-3 and J usage is TRBJ2-2; TRBD2 might be the D (5 bases). CDR1 MNHEY and CDR2 SVGEGT come from the germline V gene. This CDR3 is built from 12 residues. This CDR3 reads CASSLQDGEMFF. The DNA of the CDR3 is TGTGCCAGCAGCCTTCAGGACGGGGAGATGTTTTTT.

This clone occurred a few times. The chain joins TRBV27 to TRBJ2-7; 7 nucleotides match TRBD1. The CDR3 is 12 residues long. V trimming: 4 bases; J trimming: 4 bases; junction bases outside the gene matches: 1. Germline V CDR1 and CDR2: MNHEY, SMNVEV (reference sequence). The CDR3 nucleotides are TGTGCCAGCAGTTCGACAGGGTACGAGCAGTACTTC. It specifies CASSSTGYEQYF.

This clone was observed at least ten times. Being one base from a much bigger clone, this may be a read error. DNA for the CDR3: TGTGCCAGCAGCTTCACAGGGGGGAATGGCTACACCTTC. Protein product: CASSFTGGNGYTF. V and J are TRBV5-4 and TRBJ1-2; TRBD1 aligns across 8 bases. Germline loops: CDR1 SGHNT, CDR2 YYREEE (reference sequence). The CDR3 covers 13 residues. The ends lost 2 bases at V and 6 bases at J; junction bases unmatched: 3. Full variable domain (rest looked up from reference TRBV5-4 and TRBJ1-2): ETGVTQSPTHLIKTRGQQVTLRCSSQSGHNTVSWYQQALGQGPQFIFQYYREEENGRGNFPPRFSGLQFPNYSSELNVNALELDDSALYLCASSFTGGNGYTFGSGTRLTVV.

CDR3 in amino acids: CASSPASRQGFYEQYF. The CDR3 DNA reads as TGCGCCAGCAGCCCCGCCTCGCGACAGGGTTTCTACGAGCAGTACTTC. The chain links TRBV4-1 to TRBJ2-7; 7 positions match TRBD1. CDR1 is MGHRA, CDR2 YSYEKL, per germline. The V segment lost 4 bases and the J segment 3 bases; nucleotides outside the gene matches: 12. The length of the CDR3 is 16 residues.

This clone was found a few times. Germline is not matched at one junction end, which may reflect a read error. The chain carries TRBV7-8 and TRBJ2-7; D not certain. The CDR3 sequence is 12 residues long. Germline CDR1 SGHVS, CDR2 FQNEAQ. CDR3 in amino acids: CASIPGQYEQYF. CDR3 coding DNA: TGTGCTAGCATCCCGGGTCAATACGAGCAGTACTTC.

The chain joins TRBV5-1 to TRBJ2-7, with 8 bases identical to TRBD2. The J call could be wrong; TRBJ2-5 is a better fit for the DNA end. This CDR3 region has 15 residues. CDR1 is SGHRS, CDR2 YFSETQ, per germline. Here the CDR3 reads CASSLEGLARETQYF. As DNA, the CDR3 is TGCGCCAGCAGCTTAGAAGGACTAGCACGAGAGACCCAGTACTTC.

This clone was seen at least ten times. J is TRBJ1-2 and V is TRBV13; no clear D. The ends were cut back, 3 bases at V and 6 bases at J, with 14 bases in the middle. Germline assignment: CDR1 PRHDT and CDR2 FYEKMQ (reference sequence). This CDR3 is built from 14 residues. CDR3 loop: CASSFFSPVDGYTF. CDR3 DNA sequence: TGTGCCAGCAGCTTTTTTAGCCCGGTGGATGGCTACACCTTC.

The CDR3 is CASSQAQGVVEETQYF. As DNA, the CDR3 is TGTGCCAGCAGCCAAGCTCAAGGGGTAGTGGAGGAGACCCAGTACTTC. The gene calls are TRBV7-2 and TRBJ2-5; possibly TRBD1 for D (5 bases). The CDR3 length is 16 residues. V was pared by 5 bases and J by 5 bases, with 21 bases between. Germline V CDR1 and CDR2: SGHTA, FQGNSA.

This clone occurred many times. This sequence joins TRBV5-1 and TRBJ1-5, with D unresolved. CDR1 is SGHRS and CDR2 is YFSETQ in the germline V gene. The CDR3 extends over 13 amino acids. V shed 2 bases and J shed 3 bases, with 6 bases lying between them. The CDR3 sequence: CASSLGPNQPQHF. The CDR3, as DNA: TGCGCCAGCAGCTTAGGTCCCAATCAGCCCCAGCATTTT.

This clone was observed at least ten times. A much larger clone lies one base from this, so it may be a read error. This chain uses TRBV28 with TRBJ1-4, with D unresolved. Germline V gene sequence: CDR1 MDHEN, CDR2 SYDVKM. This CDR3 spans 13 amino acids. V lost 6 bases and J 5 bases, leaving 10 bases between the germline ends. CDR3 amino acids: CASRGGANEKLFF. The CDR3 coding sequence is TGTGCCAGCAGAGGCGGAGCGAATGAAAAACTGTTTTTT.

This clone came up many times. Other DNA sequences in this sample translate to the same CDR3. The V gene is TRBV6-1, the J gene TRBJ2-2; 12 nucleotides align to TRBD1. Germline-derived CDR1 and CDR2 are MNHNS and SASEGT. V trimming: 5 bases; J trimming: 5 bases; junction bases outside the gene matches: 3. This CDR3 is 15 amino acids long. Here the CDR3 DNA reads TGTGCCAGCAGTCCGGGACAGGGGGCGACCGGGGAGCTGTTTTTT. It is translated as CASSPGQGATGELFF.

This clone showed up many times. V gene TRBV6-4 combines with J gene TRBJ2-3, with D maybe TRBD2 (5 bases). V lost 6 bases and J lost 6, with 34 bases in between. The CDR3 loop spans 20 amino acids. CDR1 MRHNA and CDR2 SNTAGT come from the germline V gene. The DNA of the CDR3 is TGTGCCAGCAGACCTGCCGTCTACACGTCTAGCCGAGAAGTTCGGGATACGCAGTATTTT. Protein sequence: CASRPAVYTSSREVRDTQYF.

The rearrangement joins TRBV24-1 to TRBJ2-7, with a possible D match to TRBD2 (5 bases). The CDR3 runs 15 residues. The V end was cut by 4 bases, the J end by 3 bases, with 15 bases between. The germline gives CDR1 KGHDR, CDR2 SFDVKD. The CDR3 loop reads CATSENSGRVYEQYF. Written as DNA, the CDR3 is TGTGCCACCAGTGAGAACTCTGGGAGAGTCTACGAGCAGTACTTC.

This clone has just one count. One end of the junction varies from germline; a read error may be responsible. J is TRBJ2-1 and V is TRBV5-1, with 12 bases lining up with TRBD2. The CDR3 extends over 15 amino acids. Looked up from germline, CDR1 is SGHRS and CDR2 is YFSETQ. CDR3 sequence (DNA): TGCGCCAGCAACTTGGTCGCTAGCGGGAGGGGTGAGCAGTTCTTC. This sequence encodes CASNLVASGRGEQFF.

The V call is TRBV20-1, the J call TRBJ1-1; D not resolved. The CDR3 runs 15 residues. Trimming removed 3 bases from V and 7 bases from J, with 21 bases in between. Germline loops: CDR1 DFQATT, CDR2 SNEGSKA (reference sequence). The CDR3 coding sequence is TGCAGTGCTAGGGGTTCGGAGGGCGCCGTGGGTGAAGCTTTCTTT. It codes for CSARGSEGAVGEAFF.

This clone was recorded at least ten times. A read error is possible here, since a much larger clone lies one base away. Since the CDR3 does not end with the conserved phenylalanine or tryptophan, this likely comes from a read error. The chain is built from TRBV24-1 and TRBJ2-7; D unclear. Germline V gene lookup returns CDR1 KGHDR and CDR2 SFDVKD. The CDR3 is 15 residues long. The V end lost 0 bases, the J end lost 0 bases, and 8 bases lay between the germline ends. This chain's CDR3 is CATSDLQVSSYEQYL. The DNA for the CDR3 is TGTGCCACCAGTGATTTGCAGGTGAGCTCCTACGAGCAGTACCTC.

The chain is built from TRBV11-2 and TRBJ1-6; 10 bases are shared with TRBD1. Germline V CDR1 and CDR2: SGHAT, FQNNGV. Trimming at V came to 5 bases and at J to 7 bases, leaving 5 bases not matched to a gene. The CDR3 is made up of 15 amino acids. The CDR3 loop is CASSLTDRGNSPLHF. CDR3 nucleotides: TGTGCCAGCAGCCTTACGGACAGGGGGAATTCACCCCTCCACTTT.

In this sample, this clone turned up a few times. The J gene is TRBJ2-7, the V gene TRBV28; D remains unclear. Germline loops: CDR1 MDHEN, CDR2 SYDVKM. This CDR3 spans 11 amino acids. V dropped 4 bases and J dropped 5 bases, with 6 bases sitting between them. CDR3 sequence: CASSSHNEQYF. For the CDR3, the DNA is TGTGCCAGCAGTTCCCACAACGAGCAGTACTTC. The full variable domain, completed using reference TRBV28 and TRBJ2-7, is DVKVTQSSRYLVKRTGEKVFLECVQDMDHENMFWYRQDPGLGLRLIYFSYDVKMKEKGDIPEGYSVSREKKERFSLILESASTNQTSMYLCASSSHNEQYFGPGTRLTVT.

This clone occurred a few times. A read error is possible here, since a much larger clone lies one base away. The chain carries TRBV12-3 or TRBV12-4 and TRBJ2-3, with D perhaps given as TRBD1 or TRBD2 (5 bases each). V dropped 3 bases and J dropped 0 bases, with 22 bases sitting between them. The CDR3 runs to 19 residues. CDR3 loop: CASSFRGRGGGTSTDTQYF. Here the CDR3 DNA reads TGTGCCAGCAGTTTTAGGGGTCGGGGCGGAGGCACCAGCACAGATACGCAGTATTTT.

V is TRBV7-2 and J is TRBJ2-7; D is undetermined. V lost 3 bases and J 7 bases, leaving 13 bases between the germline ends. This CDR3 region has 13 residues. Germline V gene sequence: CDR1 SGHTA, CDR2 FQGNSA. For the CDR3, the DNA is TGTGCCAGCAGCTTTAAGGGCGTTTTGGAGCAGTACTTC. It specifies CASSFKGVLEQYF.

This clone was seen at least ten times. This chain links TRBV4-2 with TRBJ2-1, with TRBD2 matching over 11 bases. The CDR3 has 16 residues. The ends lost 1 base at V and 8 bases at J; junction bases unmatched: 7. Germline V gives CDR1 LGHNA, CDR2 YNFKEQ. The CDR3 loop reads CASSQVSTSGSDEQFF. The DNA of the CDR3 is TGTGCCAGCAGCCAAGTTTCCACTAGCGGGAGTGATGAGCAGTTCTTC.

This clone was observed many times. The chain employs TRBV7-8 and TRBJ2-2; D not certain. From germline, CDR1 is SGHVS and CDR2 FQNEAQ. The CDR3 totals 14 residues. Deletions cut 6 bases from V and 2 bases from J, with 10 bases between. The CDR3 here is CASSPISNTGELFF. The CDR3 bases are TGTGCCAGCAGTCCCATAAGTAACACCGGGGAGCTGTTTTTT.

This chain joins TRBV11-3 and TRBJ2-6; 8 nucleotides line up with TRBD2. The CDR3 spans 15 residues. Germline CDR1 reads SGHNT; CDR2 reads YENEEA. With 5 bases clipped from V and 2 bases from J, the junction kept 2 bases outside the gene matches. The DNA of the CDR3 is TGTGCCAGCAGCCGGGGGGGAACTGGGGCCAACGTCCTGACTTTC. Translating gives CASSRGGTGANVLTF.

The V call is TRBV6-2 or TRBV6-3, the J call TRBJ2-2; D gene ambiguous. The CDR3 is 15 amino acids. Germline V lookup: CDR1 MNHEY, CDR2 SVGEGT. V was trimmed by 0 bases and J by 5 bases, leaving 10 bases between them. CDR3 bases: TGTGCCAGCAGTTACTCTCCTAGTATTACCGGGGAGCTGTTTTTT. This encodes CASSYSPSITGELFF.